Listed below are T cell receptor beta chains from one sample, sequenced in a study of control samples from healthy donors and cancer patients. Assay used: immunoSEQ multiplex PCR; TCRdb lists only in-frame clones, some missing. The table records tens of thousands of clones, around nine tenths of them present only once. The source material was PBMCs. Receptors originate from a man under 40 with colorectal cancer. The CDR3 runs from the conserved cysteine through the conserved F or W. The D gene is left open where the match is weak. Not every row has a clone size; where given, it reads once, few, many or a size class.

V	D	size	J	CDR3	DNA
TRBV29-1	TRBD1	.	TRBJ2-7	CSFIRTGGSYEQYF	TGCAGCTTTATACGGACAGGAGGATCCTACGAGCAGTACTTC
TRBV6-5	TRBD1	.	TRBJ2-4	CASSVGQGSIQYF	TGTGCCAGCAGCGTAGGACAGGGGAGCATTCAGTACTTC
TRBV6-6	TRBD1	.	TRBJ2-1	CASSSGTGRNEQFF	TGTGCCAGCAGCTCGGGGACAGGACGAAATGAGCAGTTCTTC
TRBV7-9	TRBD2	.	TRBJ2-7	CASSLDWGGEQYF	TGTGCCAGCAGCTTAGATTGGGGGGGAGAGCAGTACTTC
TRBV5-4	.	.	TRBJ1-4	CASSLGSNGKLFF	TGTGCCAGCAGCTTGGGTTCAAACGGAAAACTGTTTTTT
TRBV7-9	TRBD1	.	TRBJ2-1	CASSLVIRFGTGDYNEQFF	TGTGCCAGCAGCTTAGTAATTAGGTTTGGGACAGGGGATTACAATGAGCAGTTCTTC
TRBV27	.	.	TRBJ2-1	CASQDRLSSYNEQFF	TGTGCCAGCCAAGACCGATTATCATCCTACAATGAGCAGTTCTTC
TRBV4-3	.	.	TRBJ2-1	CASSHEAGGQDEQFF	TGCGCCAGCAGCCATGAAGCGGGGGGACAGGATGAGCAGTTCTTC
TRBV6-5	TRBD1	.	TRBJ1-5	CASRGQGGQPQHF	TGTGCCAGCAGGGGACAGGGGGGACAGCCCCAGCATTTT
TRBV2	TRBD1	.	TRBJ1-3	CASSRTGDSGNTIYF	TGTGCCAGCAGCCGTACAGGGGACTCTGGAAACACCATATATTTT
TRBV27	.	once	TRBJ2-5	CASSEGEFDQETQYF	TGTGCCAGCAGCGAGGGGGAGTTTGACCAAGAGACCCAGTACTTC
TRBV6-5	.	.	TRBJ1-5	CASRPTWGNQPQHF	TGTGCCAGCAGACCGACATGGGGCAATCAGCCCCAGCATTTT
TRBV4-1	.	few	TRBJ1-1	CASSLSIGTENTEAFF	TGCGCCAGCAGCCTCTCCATCGGGACTGAGAACACTGAAGCTTTCTTT
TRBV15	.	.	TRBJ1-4	CATSRSRGSTNEKLFF	TGTGCCACCAGCAGATCCCGGGGGTCAACTAATGAAAAACTGTTTTTT
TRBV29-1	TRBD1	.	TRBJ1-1	CSVGLRQGVGTEAFF	TGCAGCGTTGGTCTTCGGCAGGGGGTAGGGACTGAAGCTTTCTTT
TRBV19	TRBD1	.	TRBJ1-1	CASSTSTGPLNTEAFF	TGTGCCAGTAGTACCTCGACAGGGCCTCTGAACACTGAAGCTTTCTTT
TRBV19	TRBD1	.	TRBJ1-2	CASTPQTGVSYGYTF	TGTGCCAGTACCCCCCAGACAGGGGTCTCCTATGGCTACACCTTC
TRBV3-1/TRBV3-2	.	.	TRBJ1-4	CASSPGNPGEKLFF	TGTGCCAGCAGCCCAGGGAACCCGGGTGAAAAACTGTTTTTT
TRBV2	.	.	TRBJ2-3	CASSNGRASTDTQYF	TGTGCCAGCAGTAACGGCAGGGCTAGCACAGATACGCAGTATTTT
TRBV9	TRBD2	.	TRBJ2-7	CASSVGGGDPYEQYF	TGTGCCAGCAGCGTAGGGGGAGGGGATCCCTACGAGCAGTACTTC
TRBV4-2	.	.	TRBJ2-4	CASSQGDNRRVQYF	TGTGCCAGCAGCCAAGGGGACAACAGGAGGGTTCAGTACTTC
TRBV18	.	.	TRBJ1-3	CASSPPRGSGNTIYF	TGTGCCAGCTCACCACCGCGGGGATCTGGAAACACCATATATTTT
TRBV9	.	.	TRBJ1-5	CASSSTDSNQPQHF	TGTGCCAGCAGCTCCACAGATAGCAATCAGCCCCAGCATTTT
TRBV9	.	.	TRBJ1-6	CASSVDPGGGPSPLHF	TGTGCCAGCAGCGTAGACCCCGGCGGGGGTCCTTCACCCCTCCACTTT
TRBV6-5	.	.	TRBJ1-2	CASSYLGAGTNYGYTF	TGTGCCAGCAGTTACCTGGGGGCGGGTACTAACTATGGCTACACCTTC
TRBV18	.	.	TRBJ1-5	CASSPPGGQPQHF	TGTGCCAGCTCACCACCGGGCGGTCAGCCCCAGCATTTT
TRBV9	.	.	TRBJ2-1	CASSGITRTYYNEQFF	TGTGCCAGCAGCGGAATCACTAGGACATACTACAATGAGCAGTTCTTC
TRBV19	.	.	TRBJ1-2	CASSIAREGGYTF	TGTGCCAGTAGTATTGCCAGGGAGGGAGGCTACACCTTC
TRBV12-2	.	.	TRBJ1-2	CASRTHLGTDGYTF	TGTGCAAGTCGCACCCACTTGGGGACAGATGGCTACACCTTC
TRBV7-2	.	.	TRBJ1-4	CASSLPGEKLFF	TGTGCCAGCAGCTTACCAGGAGAAAAACTGTTTTTT
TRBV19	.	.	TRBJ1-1	CASSLGPTTEAFF	TGTGCCAGTAGTTTGGGACCGACCACTGAAGCTTTCTTT
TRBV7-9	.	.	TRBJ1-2	CASRAFSGALNGYTF	TGTGCCAGCAGGGCCTTTTCAGGGGCGCTAAATGGCTACACCTTC
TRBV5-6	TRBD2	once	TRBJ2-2	CASSLVERGGPTGELFF	TGTGCCAGCAGCTTGGTAGAGCGGGGGGGCCCCACCGGGGAGCTGTTTTTT
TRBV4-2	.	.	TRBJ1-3	CASSRWLPGGIVRNTIYF	TGTGCCAGCAGCCGGTGGCTTCCGGGGGGGATAGTAAGAAACACCATATATTTT
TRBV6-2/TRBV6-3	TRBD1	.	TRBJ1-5	CASSYYRGRGQPQHF	TGTGCCAGCAGTTACTACAGGGGAAGGGGTCAGCCCCAGCATTTT
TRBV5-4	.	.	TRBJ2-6	CASSLSRMANVLTF	TGTGCCAGCAGCCTGTCTCGGATGGCCAACGTCCTGACTTTC
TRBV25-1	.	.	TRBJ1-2	CASTGDSANYGYTF	TGTGCCAGCACCGGGGACTCAGCTAACTATGGCTACACCTTC
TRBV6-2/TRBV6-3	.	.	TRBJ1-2	CASSYPILRGYTF	TGTGCCAGCAGTTACCCAATTTTGCGGGGCTACACCTTC
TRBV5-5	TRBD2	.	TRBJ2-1	CASSFDVAGELAGYNEQFF	TGTGCCAGCAGCTTTGATGTAGCGGGGGAGCTAGCCGGCTACAATGAGCAGTTCTTC